This T cell receptor (beta chain) was recovered during a study of cytomegalovirus exposure and HLA in healthy donors. Study details: Falling in the Caucasian-associated ancestry cluster were 81% of under 500 genotyped donors. General study points: Researchers reportedly found TCR beta sequences accurately predicted most subjects' HLA-A and HLA-B alleles. It was reportedly the case that the classifier diagnosed cytomegalovirus status with high specificity and sensitivity. Investigators reported approximately 170 TCR beta chains as tied to cytomegalovirus.

With 60 Vbeta and 13 Jbeta primers, the PCR was carried out. The data were produced by immunoSEQ multiplex PCR, yet TCRdb's version contains in-frame clones alone and is incomplete. The sample consists of fewer than 140,000 clones, 70% to 80% of them appearing once. Notes on this clone: Antigen specificity is unknown.

Trimming cost V 3 bases and J 6 bases, with 12 bases left between them. Germline V gives CDR1 SGHTA, CDR2 FQGNSA. The CDR3 covers 14 residues. J is TRBJ1-5 and V is TRBV7-2, with D possibly matching TRBD1 (5 bases). Sequenced input: PBMCs. This clonotype originated in a man aged 55 to 69 in good health and CMV-seronegative. The CDR3 nucleotides read TGTGCCAGCAGCTTGGGCAGGGATGGTCAGCCCCAGCATTTT. It yields the protein CASSLGRDGQPQHF.